The next 12 T cell receptor beta chains were all read from a single sample in a study of cytomegalovirus exposure and HLA in healthy donors. In the PCR, 60 Vbeta and 13 Jbeta primers were used. Produced via immunoSEQ multiplex PCR; TCRdb's table is partial and in-frame only. Its table lists some 30,000 clones. The sequenced sample was PBMCs. All receptors come from a woman aged 35 to 49 in good health and CMV-seropositive.

The CDR3 protein is CASSSPSSGRDTGELFF. In DNA, the CDR3 is TGTGCCAGCAGCTCCCCATCTAGCGGGAGGGACACCGGGGAGCTGTTTTTT. This rearrangement joins TRBV5-4 to TRBJ2-2; 12 positions match TRBD2. Trimming cost V 3 bases and J 3 bases; bases outside gene matches: 6. CDR1 and CDR2 (germline): SGHNT, YYREEE (reference sequence). The CDR3 sequence is 17 residues long.

Turning to this clone: Additional DNA sequences in this sample encode the identical CDR3. The chain is built from TRBV30 and TRBJ2-5, with 7 bases matching TRBD2. This CDR3 spans 15 amino acids. Germline V gene data show CDR1 as GTSNPN and CDR2 as SVGIG (reference sequence). Trimming took 2 bases from V and 2 from J; bases not matched to a gene: 8. CDR3 region: CAWSPPGAGQETQYF. CDR3 DNA sequence: TGTGCCTGGAGTCCACCTGGAGCGGGACAAGAGACCCAGTACTTC.

This chain joins TRBV25-1 and TRBJ1-4; TRBD1 aligns across 7 bases. Trimming at V came to 8 bases and at J to 8 bases, leaving 8 bases not matched to a gene. The CDR3 extends over 13 amino acids. Germline CDR1 reads MGHDK; CDR2 reads SYGVNS. The CDR3 bases are TGTGCCAGCGCCCTCCAGGGGGGAGAAAAACTGTTTTTT. It translates to CASALQGGEKLFF.

This chain uses TRBV7-2 with TRBJ2-7, with D perhaps matching TRBD2 (7 bases). Trimming shortened V by 3 bases and J by 0 bases, and 9 bases separated the two germline ends. The CDR3 length is 14 residues. CDR1 and CDR2 (germline): SGHTA, FQGNSA. For the CDR3, the DNA is TGTGCCAGCAGCTTCGGGGGGCGCTCCTACGAGCAGTACTTC. It specifies CASSFGGRSYEQYF. Combining the CDR3 with reference TRBV7-2 and TRBJ2-7 gives the whole variable domain GAGVSQSPSNKVTEKGKDVELRCDPISGHTALYWYRQSLGQGLEFLIYFQGNSAPDKSGLPSDRFSAERTGGSVSTLTIQRTQQEDSAVYLCASSFGGRSYEQYFGPGTRLTVT.

The gene calls are TRBV15 and TRBJ2-2; 10 nucleotides match TRBD1. V was clipped by 2 bases and J by 8 bases; unmatched bases: 5. This CDR3 has 15 residues. The germline V gene has CDR1 LNHNV and CDR2 YYDKDF (reference sequence). The CDR3 bases are TGTGCCACCAGCAGAAACCGACAGGGGGCTGGGGAGCTGTTTTTT. Protein product: CATSRNRQGAGELFF.

The chain employs TRBV4-1 and TRBJ2-7; TRBD1 matches 9 bases. J gave up 3 bases and V 4 bases, and 4 bases lay outside the gene matches. Looked up from germline, CDR1 is MGHRA and CDR2 is YSYEKL. The CDR3 consists of 14 residues. CDR3 in DNA: TGCGCCAGCAGCCGAGGACAGGGGCGCTACGAGCAGTACTTC. It specifies CASSRGQGRYEQYF.

The chain couples TRBV6-5 to TRBJ2-7; 10 bases are shared with TRBD1. This CDR3 spans 13 amino acids. With 7 bases clipped from V and 3 bases from J, the junction kept 3 bases outside the gene matches. Per the germline V gene, CDR1 is MNHEY and CDR2 is SVGAGI. In DNA form, the CDR3 reads TGTGCCAGCAACAGGGACAGGGGCTACGAGCAGTACTTC. Translation gives CASNRDRGYEQYF.

V usage is TRBV5-4 and J usage is TRBJ2-2; 8 positions agree with TRBD1. V was pared by 4 bases and J by 5 bases, with 7 bases of the junction left unmatched. The CDR3 loop spans 15 amino acids. The germline V gene encodes CDR1 SGHNT and CDR2 YYREEE (reference sequence). CDR3 in DNA: TGTGCCAGCAGCAGTGGGCAGGGGGCAACCGGGGAGCTGTTTTTT. Protein: CASSSGQGATGELFF.

The V call is TRBV6-1, the J call TRBJ2-1; 8 positions agree with TRBD1. The V gene's germline CDR1 is MNHNS and CDR2 SASEGT. CDR3 length equals 13 residues. The V and J ends lost 10 bases and 1 base, in that order; junction bases with no gene match: 3. This chain's CDR3 is CATRDRSYNEQFF. The CDR3 DNA reads TGTGCCACCCGGGACAGGTCCTACAATGAGCAGTTCTTC.

The V call is TRBV4-2, the J call TRBJ2-3; D is unresolved. V was cut by 3 bases and J by 3 bases, with 16 bases left in between. Germline V gene lookup returns CDR1 LGHNA and CDR2 YNFKEQ. CDR3 length: 16 amino acids. The CDR3 reads CASSHFQRSRTDTQYF. In DNA form, the CDR3 reads TGTGCCAGCAGCCATTTCCAAAGGTCGCGGACAGATACGCAGTATTTT.

The chain links TRBV30 to TRBJ2-5; 10 bases line up with TRBD2. This CDR3 region has 15 residues. Germline lookup yields CDR1 GTSNPN and CDR2 SVGIG (reference sequence). V shed 0 bases, J shed 7 bases, and the junction held 8 bases outside the gene matches. The DNA for the CDR3 is TGTGCCTGGAGTGTACGAGCGGGAGGGCCCCCGACCCAGTACTTC. This gives the protein CAWSVRAGGPPTQYF.

The chain couples TRBV4-3 to TRBJ2-1, with D maybe TRBD1 (6 bases). The CDR3 has 15 residues. Trimming took 0 bases from V and 1 from J, leaving 7 bases between them. Germline V gene lookup returns CDR1 LGHNA and CDR2 YSLEER. CDR3 in DNA: TGCGCCAGCAGCCAAGACAGGGGATCCTACAATGAGCAGTTCTTC. It specifies CASSQDRGSYNEQFF.